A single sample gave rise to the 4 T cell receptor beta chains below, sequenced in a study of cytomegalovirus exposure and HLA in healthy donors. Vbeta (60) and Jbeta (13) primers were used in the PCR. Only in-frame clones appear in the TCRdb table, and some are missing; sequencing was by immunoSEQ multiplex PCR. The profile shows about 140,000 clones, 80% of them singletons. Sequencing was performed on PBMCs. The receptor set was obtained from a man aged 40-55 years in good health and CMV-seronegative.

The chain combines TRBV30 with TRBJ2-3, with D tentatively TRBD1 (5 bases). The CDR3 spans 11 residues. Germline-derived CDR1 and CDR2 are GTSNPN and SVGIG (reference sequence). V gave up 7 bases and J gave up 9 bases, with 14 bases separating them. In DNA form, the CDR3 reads TGTGCCTTGGGGCCGTGGTGCACGCAGTATTTT. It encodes CALGPWCTQYF. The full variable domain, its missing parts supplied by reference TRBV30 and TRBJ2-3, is SQTIHQWPATLVQPVGSPLSLECTVEGTSNPNLYWYRQAAGRGLQLLFYSVGIGQISSEVPQNLSASRPQDRQFILSSKKLLLSDSGFYLCALGPWCTQYFGPGTRLTVL.

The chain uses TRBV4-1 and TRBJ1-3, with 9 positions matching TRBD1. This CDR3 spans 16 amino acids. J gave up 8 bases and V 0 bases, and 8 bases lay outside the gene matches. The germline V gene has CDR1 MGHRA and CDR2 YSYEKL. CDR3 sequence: CASSQERDRAGDTIYF. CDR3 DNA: TGCGCCAGCAGCCAAGAAAGGGACAGGGCGGGGGACACCATATATTTT.

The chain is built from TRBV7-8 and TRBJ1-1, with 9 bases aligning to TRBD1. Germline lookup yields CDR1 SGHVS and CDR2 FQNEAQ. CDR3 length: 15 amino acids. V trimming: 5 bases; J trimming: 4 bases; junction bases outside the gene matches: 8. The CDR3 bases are TGTGCCAGCAGCCGACCTCCGACAGGGGGCACTGAAGCTTTCTTT. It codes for CASSRPPTGGTEAFF.

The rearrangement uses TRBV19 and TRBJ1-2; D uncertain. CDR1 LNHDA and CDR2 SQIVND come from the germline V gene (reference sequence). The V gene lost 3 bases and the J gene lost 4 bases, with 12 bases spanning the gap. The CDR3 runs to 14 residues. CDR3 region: CASSIGPFSYGYTF. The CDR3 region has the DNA TGTGCCAGTAGTATTGGCCCATTCAGCTATGGCTACACCTTC.